This T cell receptor beta chain was profiled in a study of blood T cell repertoires in COVID-19. The wider study: The United States, Italy and Spain supplied acute and convalescent COVID-19 samples. The analysed material was cDNA or gDNA that came from T cells, B-cell-depleted T cells, or PBMCs.

The table came from immunoSEQ multiplex PCR; TCRdb's copy has only in-frame clones and leaves some out. The repertoire consists of about 46,000 clones, with 80% to 90% occurring once and the leading ten covering 15% to 18%. Input material: peripheral blood. The TCR was taken from a human donor in a cohort sampled during active COVID-19. The donor label of this sample is uncertain.

The CDR3 loop is CASSTGPAANEKLFF. In nucleotides, the CDR3 is TGTGCCAGCAGTACAGGACCGGCGGCTAATGAAAAACTGTTTTTT. J is TRBJ1-4 and V is TRBV11-2; the D gene is possibly TRBD1 (5 bases). V dropped 6 bases and J dropped 3 bases, with 14 bases sitting between them. The CDR3 extends over 15 amino acids. Germline values: CDR1 SGHAT, CDR2 FQNNGV.